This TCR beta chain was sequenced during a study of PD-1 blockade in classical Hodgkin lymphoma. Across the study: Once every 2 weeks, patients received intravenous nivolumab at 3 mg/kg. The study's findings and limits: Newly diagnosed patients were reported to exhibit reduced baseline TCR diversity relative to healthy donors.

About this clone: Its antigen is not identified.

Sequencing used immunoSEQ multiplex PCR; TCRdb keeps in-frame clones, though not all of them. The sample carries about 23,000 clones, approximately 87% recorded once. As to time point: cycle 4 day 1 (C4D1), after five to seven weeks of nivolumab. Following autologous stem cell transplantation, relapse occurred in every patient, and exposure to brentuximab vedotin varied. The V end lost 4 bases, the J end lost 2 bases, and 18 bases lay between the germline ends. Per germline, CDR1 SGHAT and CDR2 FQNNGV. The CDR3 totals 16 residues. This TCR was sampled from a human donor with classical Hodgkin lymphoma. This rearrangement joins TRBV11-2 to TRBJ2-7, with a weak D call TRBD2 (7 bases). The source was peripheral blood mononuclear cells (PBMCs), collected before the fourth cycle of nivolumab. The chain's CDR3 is CASSSPTRGGAYEQYF. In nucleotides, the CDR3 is TGTGCCAGCAGCTCACCCACAAGAGGGGGGGCCTACGAGCAGTACTTC.